This TCR beta chain is from a study of blood T cell repertoires in COVID-19. Study information: Sites across the United States, Italy and Spain contributed samples from acute and convalescent COVID-19.

Assay used: immunoSEQ multiplex PCR; TCRdb lists only in-frame clones, some missing. The data hold about 27,000 clones, with approximately 80% observed a single time. Trimming pared 2 bases from V and 6 bases from J, leaving 11 bases between. Germline CDR1 SGHVS, CDR2 FQNEAQ. CDR3 size: 13 residues. This receptor was taken from a man in his 70s with active COVID-19. The chain combines TRBV7-8 with TRBJ2-7, with D tentatively TRBD2 (5 bases). The sequenced sample was peripheral blood. CDR3 protein: CASSLRRGSEQYF. The CDR3, as DNA: TGTGCCAGCAGCTTAAGACGGGGAAGCGAGCAGTACTTC.